The 28 T cell receptor beta chains presented below share a single source sample, sequenced in a study of blood T cell repertoires in COVID-19. The method was immunoSEQ multiplex PCR; TCRdb's version includes in-frame clones alone and lacks a portion of them. The sample holds 200,000 to 250,000 clones, about 88% seen once. The sample consisted of PBMCs or T cells enriched from blood (not recorded which). All receptors derive from a woman in her twenties or thirties who had recovered from COVID-19.

The chain has TRBV7-9 and TRBJ1-1, with unresolved D. Germline V gene data show CDR1 as SEHNR and CDR2 as FQNEAQ (reference sequence). The V end lost 2 bases, the J end lost 7 bases, and 8 bases lay between the germline ends. This CDR3 is built from 12 residues. CDR3 sequence: CASSLSFGEAFF. DNA for the CDR3: TGTGCCAGCAGCTTAAGCTTCGGTGAAGCTTTCTTT. The whole variable domain, filled in from reference TRBV7-9 and TRBJ1-1, reads DTGVSQNPRHKITKRGQNVTFRCDPISEHNRLYWYRQTLGQGPEFLTYFQNEAQLEKSRLLSDRFSAERPKGSFSTLEIQRTEQGDSAMYLCASSLSFGEAFFGQGTRLTVV.

The rearrangement uses TRBV4-1 and TRBJ1-2; 7 bases fit TRBD1. The CDR3 length is 15 residues. Germline V gene sequence: CDR1 MGHRA, CDR2 YSYEKL. After removal of 3 bases from V and 8 bases from J, the junction contained 12 bases not matched to a gene. This chain's CDR3 is CASSHPDRVSDGYTF. The DNA for the CDR3 is TGCGCCAGCAGCCATCCAGACAGGGTGAGCGACGGCTACACCTTC.

The chain combines TRBV6-7 with TRBJ2-3; 7 bases match TRBD2. TRBV6-7 is an open reading frame, and its role is uncertain. The CDR3 totals 14 residues. After removal of 9 bases from V and 2 bases from J, the junction contained 8 bases not matched to a gene. The CDR3 nucleotides are TGTGCCAGGGCGGGGGACCATCTCACAGATACGCAGTATTTT. It yields the protein CARAGDHLTDTQYF.

The chain employs TRBV6-2 or TRBV6-3 and TRBJ1-1; no clear D. The CDR3 has 16 amino acids. The germline V and J ends were trimmed by 2 bases and 0 bases, with 13 bases remaining between them. The germline gives CDR1 MNHEY, CDR2 SVGEGT. The CDR3 DNA sequence: TGTGCCAGCAGTTACCCGTGGAGCGGGGTGAACACTGAAGCTTTCTTT. It translates to CASSYPWSGVNTEAFF.

CDR3: CASSLDSSQQFF. CDR3 DNA sequence: TGTGCCAGCAGCCTTGATAGCTCCCAGCAGTTCTTC. V usage is TRBV5-4 and J usage is TRBJ2-1, with D uncertain. Germline loops: CDR1 SGHNT, CDR2 YYREEE (reference sequence). The CDR3 is made up of 12 amino acids. Trimming took off 4 bases at V and 11 bases at J, with 13 bases between the two ends.

This chain links TRBV5-6 with TRBJ1-6; 11 nucleotides match TRBD1. The germline gives CDR1 SGHDT, CDR2 YYEEEE. The J segment lost 9 bases and the V segment lost 4 bases, leaving 6 bases of the junction unmatched. CDR3 length: 15 residues. CDR3 in amino acids: CASSTGTGGVSPLHF. The CDR3 DNA reads TGTGCCAGCAGCACGGGGACAGGGGGTGTTTCACCCCTCCACTTT.

The chain couples TRBV3-1 (or the pseudogene TRBV3-2) to TRBJ2-1, with TRBD1 as a possible D gene (8 bases). The germline V gene has CDR1 LGHDT and CDR2 YNNKEL (reference sequence). The V end lost 8 bases, the J end lost 9 bases, and 26 bases lay between the germline ends. This CDR3 spans 16 amino acids. Written as DNA, the CDR3 is TGTGCCAGCTGTTTCGGGAGGACAGGGAAAAGTGGTGAGCAGTTCTTC. Protein sequence: CASCFGRTGKSGEQFF.

V usage is TRBV9 and J usage is TRBJ2-1; 9 bases are a match to TRBD1. This CDR3 has 16 residues. The germline CDR1 and CDR2 sequences are SGDLS and YYNGEE. The junction had 13 bases not matched to a gene; V was cut back by 4 bases and J by 8 bases. CDR3 sequence reads: CASSSPGTGNVHEQFF. DNA for the CDR3: TGTGCCAGCAGCTCCCCGGGGACAGGGAATGTCCATGAGCAGTTCTTC.

The chain joins TRBV2 to TRBJ2-3; possible D gene TRBD2, 7 bases. The CDR3 sequence is 13 residues long. Looked up from germline, CDR1 is SNHLY and CDR2 is FYNNEI. The CDR3 spells CAGGQGGADTQYF. The CDR3 region has the DNA TGTGCAGGGGGGCAGGGAGGGGCAGATACGCAGTATTTT.

The chain combines TRBV7-2 with TRBJ1-5; weak D call: TRBD1 (5 bases). CDR3 length: 15 amino acids. Trimming pared 5 bases from V and 3 bases from J, leaving 14 bases between. CDR1 SGHTA and CDR2 FQGNSA come from the germline V gene. CDR3 amino acids: CASSQGPGNNQPQHF. The DNA of the CDR3 is TGTGCCAGCAGCCAAGGACCAGGGAACAATCAGCCCCAGCATTTT. The full variable domain, rest sourced from reference TRBV7-2 and TRBJ1-5, is GAGVSQSPSNKVTEKGKDVELRCDPISGHTALYWYRQSLGQGLEFLIYFQGNSAPDKSGLPSDRFSAERTGGSVSTLTIQRTQQEDSAVYLCASSQGPGNNQPQHFGDGTRLSIL.

The chain recombines TRBV5-6 with TRBJ1-3; D call uncertain. Per germline, CDR1 SGHDT and CDR2 YYEEEE. The CDR3 runs 16 residues. Trimming took 4 bases from V and 0 from J, leaving 14 bases between them. CDR3 sequence (DNA): TGTGCCAGCAGCCGACTTAACTTTGGCTCTGGAAACACCATATATTTT. It encodes CASSRLNFGSGNTIYF.

The CDR3 bases are TGTGCCAGCAGCTTGGTTACCGGGTATGGCTACACCTTC. It encodes CASSLVTGYGYTF. The chain uses TRBV5-4 and TRBJ1-2; D not resolved. This CDR3 spans 13 amino acids. V lost 0 bases to trimming and J lost 5 bases, with 8 bases between them. CDR1 and CDR2 from the germline V gene are SGHNT and YYREEE (reference sequence).

The chain is built from TRBV7-3 and TRBJ2-5; 7 nucleotides agree with TRBD1. The CDR3 length is 17 residues. Germline-derived CDR1 and CDR2 are SGHTA and FQGTGA. Trimming took 2 bases from V and 2 from J; bases not matched to a gene: 11. The CDR3 is CASSLGQGQVDQETQYF. Written as DNA, the CDR3 is TGTGCCAGCAGCTTAGGGCAAGGACAGGTGGATCAAGAGACCCAGTACTTC.

V usage is TRBV3-1 (or the pseudogene TRBV3-2) and J usage is TRBJ2-3; weak D call: TRBD1 (6 bases). The V and J ends lost 0 bases and 0 bases respectively, with 16 bases between them. CDR1 LGHDT and CDR2 YNNKEL come from the germline V gene (reference sequence). The CDR3 extends over 18 amino acids. Here the CDR3 reads CASSQDAYREPSTDTQYF. The CDR3 DNA reads TGTGCCAGCAGCCAAGACGCCTACAGGGAACCTAGCACAGATACGCAGTATTTT.

This clone has just one count. V usage is TRBV6-2 or TRBV6-3 and J usage is TRBJ2-3; 10 nucleotides line up with TRBD2. The germline gives CDR1 MNHEY, CDR2 SVGEGT. CDR3 length: 17 residues. With V trimmed by 0 bases and J by 5 bases, 8 bases remained unmatched. DNA of the CDR3: TGTGCCAGCAGTTACTCGATCGGCGCTAGCGGGGGAGATACGCAGTATTTT. It specifies CASSYSIGASGGDTQYF.

The count of this clone is one. This chain uses TRBV7-9 with TRBJ2-7; 11 nucleotides align to TRBD1. After removal of 4 bases from V and 0 bases from J, the junction contained 14 bases not matched to a gene. The CDR3 sequence is 19 residues long. Germline CDR1 reads SEHNR; CDR2 reads FQNEAQ (reference sequence). In DNA, the CDR3 is TGTGCCAGCAGCTCGAGTCTTAGGACAGGGGGCACCCTCTCCTACGAGCAGTACTTC. As protein: CASSSSLRTGGTLSYEQYF. Full variable domain (missing parts from reference TRBV7-9 and TRBJ2-7): DTGVSQNPRHKITKRGQNVTFRCDPISEHNRLYWYRQTLGQGPEFLTYFQNEAQLEKSRLLSDRFSAERPKGSFSTLEIQRTEQGDSAMYLCASSSSLRTGGTLSYEQYFGPGTRLTVT.

V is TRBV5-1 and J is TRBJ2-3; possible D gene TRBD2, 6 bases. Germline V CDR1 and CDR2: SGHRS, YFSETQ. The V gene lost 0 bases and the J gene lost 3 bases, with 17 bases spanning the gap. The length of the CDR3 is 17 residues. The CDR3, as DNA: TGCGCCAGCAGCTTGGCTACTAGCCCCTACATGACAGATACGCAGTATTTT. Its translation is CASSLATSPYMTDTQYF. Full variable domain (remainder filled in from reference TRBV5-1 and TRBJ2-3): KAGVTQTPRYLIKTRGQQVTLSCSPISGHRSVSWYQQTPGQGLQFLFEYFSETQRNKGNFPGRFSGRQFSNSRSEMNVSTLELGDSALYLCASSLATSPYMTDTQYFGPGTRLTVL.

The J gene is TRBJ2-1, the V gene TRBV10-3, with TRBD2 identical over 7 bases. The ends lost 3 bases at V and 6 bases at J; junction bases unmatched: 5. The V gene's germline CDR1 is ENHRY and CDR2 SYGVKD. The CDR3 totals 14 residues. CDR3 bases: TGTGCCATCAGTGAAAACGGGGGGATCAATGAGCAGTTCTTC. Its protein is CAISENGGINEQFF.

For the CDR3, the DNA is TGTGCCAGCAGCCAATGGAGGGGAGGGAGTCGCGAAGCTTTCTTT. This codes for CASSQWRGGSREAFF. This chain connects TRBV14 to TRBJ1-1; tentative D call: TRBD1 (5 bases). The CDR3 length is 15 residues. V was trimmed by 2 bases and J by 8 bases, leaving 18 bases between them. Per germline, CDR1 SGHDN and CDR2 FVKESK.

The J gene is TRBJ1-2, the V gene TRBV19; 7 bases map to TRBD1. Germline assignment: CDR1 LNHDA and CDR2 SQIVND (reference sequence). V gave up 7 bases and J gave up 1 base; unmatched junction bases: 9. The CDR3 contains 15 residues. CDR3 amino acids: CASTQQGRNNYGYTF. As DNA, the CDR3 is TGTGCCAGTACCCAACAGGGGAGGAATAACTATGGCTACACCTTC.

The rearrangement links TRBV5-5 to TRBJ2-5, with a possible D match to TRBD1 (5 bases). Germline V gene lookup returns CDR1 SGHKS and CDR2 YYEKEE (reference sequence). The CDR3 sequence is 14 residues long. With 5 bases removed from V and 1 base from J, the gap between germline ends came to 12 bases. In nucleotides, the CDR3 is TGTGCCAGCAGTCCGCGACAGAGCCAAGAGACCCAGTACTTC. The encoded protein is CASSPRQSQETQYF.

The chain links TRBV3-1 (or the pseudogene TRBV3-2) to TRBJ1-6, with 9 positions matching TRBD1. Germline V lookup: CDR1 LGHDT, CDR2 YNNKEL (reference sequence). The V segment lost 1 base and the J segment 10 bases; nucleotides outside the gene matches: 8. This CDR3 contains 16 residues. The CDR3 sequence is CASSQGSGTGMSPLHF. CDR3 coding DNA: TGTGCCAGCAGCCAAGGTTCCGGGACAGGGATGTCACCCCTCCACTTT.

This sequence joins TRBV6-1 and TRBJ2-2; possibly TRBD1 for D (5 bases). The CDR3 length is 18 residues. Trimming took 2 bases from V and 0 from J, leaving 16 bases between them. The germline CDR1 and CDR2 sequences are MNHNS and SASEGT. This chain's CDR3 is CASSEPQQVSSNTGELFF. The CDR3 DNA reads TGTGCCAGCAGTGAACCTCAACAGGTCTCCTCGAACACCGGGGAGCTGTTTTTT.

The V gene is TRBV7-2, the J gene TRBJ1-1; 9 bases align to TRBD1. Germline-derived CDR1 and CDR2 are SGHTA and FQGNSA. This CDR3 has 14 residues. The ends lost 10 bases at V and 0 bases at J; junction bases unmatched: 6. The CDR3, as DNA: TGTGCCAACGGGGGGACAGGGATGAACACTGAAGCTTTCTTT. Translating gives CANGGTGMNTEAFF. Full variable domain (rest looked up from reference TRBV7-2 and TRBJ1-1): GAGVSQSPSNKVTEKGKDVELRCDPISGHTALYWYRQSLGQGLEFLIYFQGNSAPDKSGLPSDRFSAERTGGSVSTLTIQRTQQEDSAVYLCANGGTGMNTEAFFGQGTRLTVV.

The V call is TRBV29-1, the J call TRBJ1-2, with D possibly TRBD1 on 6 matching bases. Trimming took off 7 bases at V and 6 bases at J, with 12 bases between the two ends. This CDR3 contains 11 residues. Germline V lookup: CDR1 SQVTM, CDR2 ANQGSEA. The CDR3 reads CSGIQGNGYTF. As DNA, the CDR3 is TGCAGCGGTATACAGGGAAATGGCTACACCTTC.

This rearrangement joins TRBV2 to TRBJ2-1, with TRBD2 matching over 8 bases. Germline V CDR1 and CDR2: SNHLY, FYNNEI. This CDR3 has 12 residues. After removal of 7 bases from V and 14 bases from J, the junction contained 10 bases not matched to a gene. The CDR3 loop reads CASTGRPGGEFF. The CDR3 coding sequence is TGTGCCAGCACAGGGCGCCCGGGAGGGGAGTTCTTC.

The rearrangement joins TRBV14 to TRBJ1-2; D is ambiguous. This CDR3 is built from 16 residues. CDR1 is SGHDN, CDR2 FVKESK, per germline. V lost 0 bases to trimming and J lost 0 bases, with 11 bases between them. In DNA, the CDR3 is TGTGCCAGCAGCCAAGATGAGGATGAAGCTAACTATGGCTACACCTTC. Its translation is CASSQDEDEANYGYTF.

The CDR3 reads CASSYEGGLNTEAFF. CDR3 sequence (DNA): TGTGCCAGCAGTTACGAAGGGGGACTAAACACTGAAGCTTTCTTT. The V call is TRBV6-6, the J call TRBJ1-1; perhaps TRBD1 as D (6 bases). V was pared by 2 bases and J by 2 bases, with 12 bases between. The CDR3 has 15 amino acids. CDR1 is MNHNY, CDR2 SVGAGI, per germline (reference sequence).